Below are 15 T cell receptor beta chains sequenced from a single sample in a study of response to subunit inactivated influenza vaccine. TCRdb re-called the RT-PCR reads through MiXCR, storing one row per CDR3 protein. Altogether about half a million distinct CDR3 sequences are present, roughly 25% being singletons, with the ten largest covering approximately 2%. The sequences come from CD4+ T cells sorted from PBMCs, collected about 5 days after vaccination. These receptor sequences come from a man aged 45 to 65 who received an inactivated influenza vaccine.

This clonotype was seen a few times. CDR3 DNA: TGCAGCGTAGGGGACAGCCCAAATCAGCCCCAGCATTTT. Translation: CSVGDSPNQPQHF. The V call is TRBV29-1, the J call TRBJ1-5, with TRBD1 matching over 7 bases. With V trimmed by 6 bases and J by 4 bases, 6 bases remained unmatched. The CDR3 is 13 residues long. Germline V lookup: CDR1 SQVTM, CDR2 ANQGSEA.

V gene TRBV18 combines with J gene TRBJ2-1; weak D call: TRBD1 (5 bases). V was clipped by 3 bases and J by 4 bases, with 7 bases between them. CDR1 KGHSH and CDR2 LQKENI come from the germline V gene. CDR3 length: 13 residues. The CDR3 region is CASSPPGYNEQFF. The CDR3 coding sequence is TGTGCCAGCTCACCGCCAGGGTACAATGAGCAGTTCTTC. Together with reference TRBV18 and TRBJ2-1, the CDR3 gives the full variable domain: NAGVMQNPRHLVRRRGQEARLRCSPMKGHSHVYWYRQLPEEGLKFMVYLQKENIIDESGMPKERFSAEFPKEGPSILRIQQVVRGDSAAYFCASSPPGYNEQFFGPGTRLTVL.

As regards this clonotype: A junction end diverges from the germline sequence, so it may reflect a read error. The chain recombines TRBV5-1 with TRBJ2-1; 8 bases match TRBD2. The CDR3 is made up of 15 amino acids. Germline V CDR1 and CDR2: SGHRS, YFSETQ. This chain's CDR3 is CASSLALAGYNEQFF. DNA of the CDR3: TGTGCCAGCAGCTTAGCCCTAGCGGGCTACAATGAGCAGTTCTTC. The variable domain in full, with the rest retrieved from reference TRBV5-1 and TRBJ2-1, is KAGVTQTPRYLIKTRGQQVTLSCSPISGHRSVSWYQQTPGQGLQFLFEYFSETQRNKGNFPGRFSGRQFSNSRSEMNVSTLELGDSALYLCASSLALAGYNEQFFGPGTRLTVL.

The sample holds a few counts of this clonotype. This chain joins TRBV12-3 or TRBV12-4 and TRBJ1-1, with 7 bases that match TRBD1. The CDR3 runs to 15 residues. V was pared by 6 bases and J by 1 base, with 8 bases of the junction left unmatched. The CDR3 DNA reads TGTGCCAGCAGCCCCGGGACAGTCAAGAACACTGAAGCTTTCTTT. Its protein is CASSPGTVKNTEAFF.

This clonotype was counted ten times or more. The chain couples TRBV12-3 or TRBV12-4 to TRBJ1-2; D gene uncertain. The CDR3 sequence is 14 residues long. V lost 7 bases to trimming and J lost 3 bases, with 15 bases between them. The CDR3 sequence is CASTSRANDYGYTF. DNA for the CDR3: TGTGCCAGCACCTCCCGGGCGAACGACTATGGCTACACCTTC.

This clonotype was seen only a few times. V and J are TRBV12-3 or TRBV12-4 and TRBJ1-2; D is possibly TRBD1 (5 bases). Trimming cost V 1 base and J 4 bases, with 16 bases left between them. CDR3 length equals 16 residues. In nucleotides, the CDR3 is TGTGCCAGCAGTTTAGGGGCAGGGACCTTGGGCTATGGCTACACCTTC. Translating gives CASSLGAGTLGYGYTF.

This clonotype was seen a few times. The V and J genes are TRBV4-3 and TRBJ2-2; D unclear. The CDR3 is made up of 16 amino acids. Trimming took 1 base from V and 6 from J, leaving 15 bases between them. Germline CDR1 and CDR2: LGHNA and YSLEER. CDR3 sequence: CASSQVPASSAGELFF. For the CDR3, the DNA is TGCGCCAGCAGCCAAGTCCCAGCGTCCTCCGCCGGGGAGCTGTTTTTT.

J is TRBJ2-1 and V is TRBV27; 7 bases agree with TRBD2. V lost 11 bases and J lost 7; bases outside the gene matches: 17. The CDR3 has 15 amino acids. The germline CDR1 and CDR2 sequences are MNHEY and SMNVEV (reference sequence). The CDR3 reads CAAPNNRSSGNEQFF. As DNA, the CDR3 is TGTGCCGCCCCCAATAATCGGTCTAGCGGTAATGAGCAGTTCTTC.

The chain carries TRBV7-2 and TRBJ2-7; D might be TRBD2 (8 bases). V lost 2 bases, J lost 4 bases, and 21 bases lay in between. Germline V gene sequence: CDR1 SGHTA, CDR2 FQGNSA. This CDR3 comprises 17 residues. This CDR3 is CASSLPRDRASGYEQYF. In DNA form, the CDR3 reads TGTGCCAGCAGCTTACCGCGGGACAGAGCTAGCGGGTACGAGCAGTACTTC.

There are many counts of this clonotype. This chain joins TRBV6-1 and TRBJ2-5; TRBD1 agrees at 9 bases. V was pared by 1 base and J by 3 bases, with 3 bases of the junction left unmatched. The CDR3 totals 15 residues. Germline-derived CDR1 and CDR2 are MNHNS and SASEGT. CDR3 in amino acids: CASSEGDREKETQYF. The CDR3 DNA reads TGTGCCAGCAGTGAAGGGGACAGGGAGAAAGAGACCCAGTACTTC.

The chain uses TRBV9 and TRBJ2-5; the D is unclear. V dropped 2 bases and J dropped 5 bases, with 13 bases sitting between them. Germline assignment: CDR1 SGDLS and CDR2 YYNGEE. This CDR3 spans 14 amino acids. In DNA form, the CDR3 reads TGTGCCAGCAGCGTCCAGGTAACGACGGAGACCCAGTACTTC. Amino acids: CASSVQVTTETQYF.

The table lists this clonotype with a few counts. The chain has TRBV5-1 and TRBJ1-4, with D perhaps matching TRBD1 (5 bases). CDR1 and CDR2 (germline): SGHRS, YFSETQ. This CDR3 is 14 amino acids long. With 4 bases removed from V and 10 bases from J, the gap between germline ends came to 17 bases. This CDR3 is CASSPQDSAGKLFF. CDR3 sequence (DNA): TGCGCCAGCAGCCCACAGGACTCCGCAGGAAAACTGTTTTTT.

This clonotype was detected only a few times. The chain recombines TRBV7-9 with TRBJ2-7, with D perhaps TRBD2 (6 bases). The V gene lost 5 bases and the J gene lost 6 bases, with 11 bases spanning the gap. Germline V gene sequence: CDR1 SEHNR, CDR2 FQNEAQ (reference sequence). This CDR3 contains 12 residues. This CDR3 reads CASSTAGSEQYF. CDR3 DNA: TGTGCCAGCAGCACGGCGGGAAGCGAGCAGTACTTC.

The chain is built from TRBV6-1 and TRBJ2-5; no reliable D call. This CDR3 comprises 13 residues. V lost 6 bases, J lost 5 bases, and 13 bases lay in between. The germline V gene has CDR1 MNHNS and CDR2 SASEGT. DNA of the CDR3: TGTGCCAGCAGAAAGTCTCGGAGTGAGACCCAGTACTTC. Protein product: CASRKSRSETQYF.

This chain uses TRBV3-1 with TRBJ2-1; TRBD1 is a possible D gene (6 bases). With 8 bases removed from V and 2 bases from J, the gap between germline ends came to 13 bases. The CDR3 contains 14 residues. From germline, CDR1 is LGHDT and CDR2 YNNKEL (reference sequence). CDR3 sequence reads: CASGWGQTYNEQFF. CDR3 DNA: TGTGCCAGCGGCTGGGGACAAACCTACAATGAGCAGTTCTTC.